Each of the 28 T cell receptor beta chains below was sequenced from the same sample in a study of cytomegalovirus exposure and HLA in healthy donors. The study ran its PCR with 60 Vbeta and 13 Jbeta primers. Sequencing was performed with immunoSEQ multiplex PCR; in TCRdb, only in-frame clones are kept and a portion is missing. The sample includes approximately 220,000 clones, over 70% of them seen just once. The sequencing input was PBMCs. Receptor source: a boy between 2 and 10 years old in good health and CMV-seronegative.

The chain combines TRBV5-1 with TRBJ1-2; D possibly corresponds to TRBD1 (5 bases). Trimming stripped 5 bases from V and 5 bases from J, with 10 bases between. The CDR3 has 12 amino acids. The V gene's germline CDR1 is SGHRS and CDR2 YFSETQ. As DNA, the CDR3 is TGCGCCAGCAGGACCCCAGGGTATGGCTACACCTTC. This encodes CASRTPGYGYTF.

This chain joins TRBV30 and TRBJ2-7; 9 bases match TRBD1. The trim removed 5 bases at V and 6 bases at J, leaving 11 bases unmatched. CDR1 is GTSNPN and CDR2 is SVGIG in the germline V gene (reference sequence). The CDR3 is 14 amino acids. The CDR3 loop reads CAWLHTGGMGEQYF. Here the CDR3 DNA reads TGTGCCTGGCTACACACAGGGGGCATGGGCGAGCAGTACTTC.

The V call is TRBV30, the J call TRBJ1-2; 10 bases are shared with TRBD1. Germline V gene data show CDR1 as GTSNPN and CDR2 as SVGIG (reference sequence). The CDR3 has 18 residues. The V gene end was trimmed by 0 bases and the J gene end by 2 bases; junction bases not matched to a gene: 12. As DNA, the CDR3 is TGTGCCTGGAGTGTAAGGCTATTCCGACAGGGGGCCAACTATGGCTACACCTTC. This encodes CAWSVRLFRQGANYGYTF.

This clone has a single count. J is TRBJ1-1 and V is TRBV11-3; no firm D call. The length of the CDR3 is 13 residues. V was trimmed by 5 bases and J by 1 base, leaving 8 bases between them. The V gene's germline CDR1 is SGHNT and CDR2 YENEEA. CDR3 DNA sequence: TGTGCCAGCAGCCTTCTCTGGAACACTGAAGCTTTCTTT. This codes for CASSLLWNTEAFF.

The rearrangement uses TRBV15 and TRBJ2-5, with TRBD1 as a possible D gene (5 bases). Germline values: CDR1 LNHNV, CDR2 YYDKDF (reference sequence). The germline V and J ends were trimmed by 8 bases and 5 bases, with 12 bases remaining between them. The CDR3 covers 12 residues. The CDR3 spells CATRGHRETQYF. The DNA of the CDR3 is TGTGCCACCCGCGGACACAGGGAGACCCAGTACTTC.

The J gene is TRBJ2-3, the V gene TRBV15, with TRBD2 matching 8 bases. The CDR3 totals 17 residues. After removal of 3 bases from V and 4 bases from J, the junction contained 12 bases not matched to a gene. Germline V gene data show CDR1 as LNHNV and CDR2 as YYDKDF (reference sequence). This CDR3 reads CATSRSVSSGRSDTQYF. CDR3 nucleotide sequence: TGTGCCACCAGCAGGTCGGTCTCGAGCGGGAGATCAGATACGCAGTATTTT.

The gene calls are TRBV19 and TRBJ2-7; 10 nucleotides agree with TRBD1. V dropped 9 bases and J dropped 3; count of bases not matched to a gene: 5. In germline, CDR1 is LNHDA, CDR2 SQIVND (reference sequence). CDR3 size: 13 residues. The CDR3 sequence is CASRDRGIYEQYF. In DNA, the CDR3 is TGTGCCAGCCGGGACAGGGGCATCTACGAGCAGTACTTC.

This clone was seen a few times. The chain is built from TRBV4-1 and TRBJ2-3, with D tentatively TRBD2 (6 bases). CDR3 size: 12 residues. In germline, CDR1 is MGHRA, CDR2 YSYEKL. With 8 bases removed from V and 11 bases from J, the gap between germline ends came to 17 bases. DNA for the CDR3: TGCGCCAGCGGGGACTCCCTCTGGGTGCAGTATTTT. Translation: CASGDSLWVQYF.

This clone was seen just once. The chain carries TRBV2 and TRBJ2-5; D not certain. With the DNA end fitting TRBJ2-7 better, the J assignment may be wrong. This CDR3 has 11 amino acids. Per germline, CDR1 SNHLY and CDR2 FYNNEI. CDR3 region: CASSEFHEQYF. As DNA, the CDR3 is TGTGCCAGCAGTGAGTTCCACGAGCAGTACTTC.

The V call is TRBV6-6, the J call TRBJ1-2; D is ambiguous. Germline V CDR1 and CDR2: MNHNY, SVGAGI (reference sequence). Trimming cost V 5 bases and J 11 bases, with 15 bases left between them. The CDR3 loop spans 12 amino acids. The CDR3 region has the DNA TGTGCCAGCAGTAGAGAAATGAGTTGGTACACCTTC. Amino acids: CASSREMSWYTF.

A single count supports this clone. The chain employs TRBV4-2 and TRBJ2-1, with 11 bases aligning to TRBD2. This CDR3 contains 16 residues. Trimming took 0 bases from V and 7 from J; bases not matched to a gene: 5. Germline V gene lookup returns CDR1 LGHNA and CDR2 YNFKEQ. The CDR3: CASSQEIAGGRNEQFF. CDR3 nucleotide sequence: TGTGCCAGCAGCCAAGAAATAGCGGGGGGGCGGAATGAGCAGTTCTTC.

The chain couples TRBV5-1 to TRBJ2-5; tentative D call: TRBD2 (5 bases). CDR1 SGHRS and CDR2 YFSETQ come from the germline V gene. Trimming took off 4 bases at V and 6 bases at J, with 25 bases between the two ends. This CDR3 contains 17 residues. CDR3 sequence reads: CASSPLKFEEAVKTQYF. The CDR3 DNA sequence: TGCGCCAGCAGCCCCCTGAAGTTCGAGGAAGCGGTCAAGACCCAGTACTTC.

The chain uses TRBV6-5 and TRBJ1-6, with a weak D call TRBD1 (5 bases). This CDR3 has 13 residues. Between the trimmed V and J ends, which lost 8 bases and 16 bases, there was a span of 21 bases. In germline, CDR1 is MNHEY, CDR2 SVGAGI. The CDR3 spells CASSPGRQQGLHF. DNA for the CDR3: TGTGCCAGCTCACCCGGGAGGCAGCAGGGACTCCACTTT.

This rearrangement joins TRBV7-9 to TRBJ1-2, with D uncertain. Germline V CDR1 and CDR2: SEHNR, FQNEAQ (reference sequence). V was cut by 5 bases and J by 4 bases, with 8 bases left in between. The CDR3 consists of 12 residues. The CDR3 protein is CASSPGGYGYTF. DNA for the CDR3: TGTGCCAGCAGCCCGGGAGGCTATGGCTACACCTTC.

V is TRBV29-1 and J is TRBJ1-2; D gene uncertain. The CDR3 has 13 amino acids. Germline V gene lookup returns CDR1 SQVTM and CDR2 ANQGSEA. Trimming removed 3 bases at V and 8 bases at J, with 16 bases between. CDR3: CSVEVSSLHGYTF. CDR3 DNA sequence: TGCAGCGTTGAGGTTAGCAGTCTTCACGGCTACACCTTC.

The J gene is TRBJ2-5, the V gene TRBV7-9, with D tentatively TRBD1 (5 bases). The J call could be wrong; TRBJ2-7 is a better fit for the DNA end. This CDR3 has 14 amino acids. From germline, CDR1 is SEHNR and CDR2 FQNEAQ (reference sequence). The CDR3 region is CASSISQGLYEQYF. CDR3 DNA: TGTGCCAGCAGCATATCTCAGGGCCTCTACGAGCAGTACTTC.

On this clone: The germline gene is not matched at one end of the junction; a read error may be the cause. V is TRBV7-9 and J is TRBJ1-4; D gene unclear. This CDR3 has 8 residues. Germline lookup yields CDR1 SEHNR and CDR2 FQNEAQ (reference sequence). CDR3 residues: CASSFQAF. The CDR3 DNA reads TGTGCCAGCAGCTTTCAGGCTTTT.

V and J are TRBV20-1 and TRBJ1-4, with D uncertain. The germline V gene encodes CDR1 DFQATT and CDR2 SNEGSKA (reference sequence). This CDR3 spans 11 amino acids. Trimming removed 5 bases at V and 5 bases at J, with 6 bases between. CDR3 nucleotide sequence: TGCAGTGCTCCTCAGAATGAAAAACTGTTTTTT. Protein sequence: CSAPQNEKLFF.

Only one count was recorded for this clone. CDR3 nucleotide sequence: TGCGCCAGCAGCTGGGACAGGAACACTGAAGCTTTCTTT. Its protein is CASSWDRNTEAFF. This chain joins TRBV5-1 and TRBJ1-1; TRBD1 agrees at 7 bases. CDR3 size: 13 residues. CDR1 and CDR2 (germline): SGHRS, YFSETQ. Unmatched junction bases numbered 0, after V lost 3 bases and J lost 1 base.

This clone has a handful of counts. The chain recombines TRBV7-9 with TRBJ2-7; 10 positions agree with TRBD2. V gave up 7 bases and J gave up 4 bases; unmatched junction bases: 4. The CDR3 has 13 amino acids. The germline V gene encodes CDR1 SEHNR and CDR2 FQNEAQ (reference sequence). For the CDR3, the DNA is TGTGCCAGCACGCTAGCGGGAGAATACGAGCAGTACTTC. Its protein product is CASTLAGEYEQYF.

The V call is TRBV5-6, the J call TRBJ2-7; D is perhaps TRBD2 (5 bases). Per germline, CDR1 SGHDT and CDR2 YYEEEE. V was clipped by 4 bases and J by 0 bases, with 11 bases between them. The CDR3 runs to 14 residues. The CDR3 protein is CASSPSGSSYEQYF. The CDR3 coding sequence is TGTGCCAGCAGCCCAAGCGGAAGCTCCTACGAGCAGTACTTC.

This clone was recorded once. The CDR3 sequence is CAISRQGDYGYTF. CDR3 sequence (DNA): TGTGCCATCAGCAGACAGGGGGACTATGGCTACACCTTC. The chain uses TRBV10-3 and TRBJ1-2; TRBD1 agrees at 9 bases. CDR1 is ENHRY, CDR2 SYGVKD, per germline. V dropped 6 bases and J dropped 3; count of bases not matched to a gene: 2. The CDR3 spans 13 residues.

The rearrangement uses TRBV27 and TRBJ2-7, with 9 bases aligning to TRBD1. The CDR3 has 15 residues. Germline V gene data show CDR1 as MNHEY and CDR2 as SMNVEV (reference sequence). Trimming took 7 bases from V and 2 from J; bases not matched to a gene: 9. CDR3 in DNA: TGTGCCAGCACCGAAACCGGGACAGGGCCCTACGAGCAGTACTTC. It codes for CASTETGTGPYEQYF.

This clone occurred once. V gene TRBV7-9 combines with J gene TRBJ2-5; D perhaps matches TRBD1 (5 bases). CDR3 size: 14 residues. Between the trimmed V and J ends, which lost 4 bases and 2 bases, there was a span of 11 bases. Germline CDR1 is SEHNR and CDR2 is FQNEAQ (reference sequence). CDR3 loop: CASSYGHPQETQYF. CDR3 in DNA: TGTGCCAGCAGCTACGGACATCCTCAAGAGACCCAGTACTTC.

In its sample, this clone was seen a few times. The chain employs TRBV5-1 and TRBJ1-4, with no clear D. The CDR3 totals 18 residues. CDR1 is SGHRS, CDR2 YFSETQ, per germline. Trimming stripped 2 bases from V and 7 bases from J, with 24 bases between. The CDR3 sequence: CASSLEIFRAPGGEKLFF. In DNA form, the CDR3 reads TGCGCCAGCAGCTTAGAAATATTCCGGGCCCCGGGAGGTGAAAAACTGTTTTTT.

The rearrangement links TRBV11-2 to TRBJ2-4, with TRBD1 identical over 7 bases. The CDR3 contains 16 residues. Germline CDR1 and CDR2: SGHAT and FQNNGV. V shed 4 bases, J shed 0 bases, and the junction held 6 bases outside the gene matches. CDR3 in amino acids: CASSSTGQLAKNIQYF. The DNA of the CDR3 is TGTGCCAGCAGCTCAACGGGACAGCTAGCCAAAAACATTCAGTACTTC. The complete variable domain, with remaining parts taken from reference TRBV11-2 and TRBJ2-4, reads EAGVAQSPRYKIIEKRQSVAFWCNPISGHATLYWYQQILGQGPKLLIQFQNNGVVDDSQLPKDRFSAERLKGVDSTLKIQPAKLEDSAVYLCASSSTGQLAKNIQYFGAGTRLSVL.

This rearrangement joins TRBV12-1 to TRBJ2-7; the table's D call TRBD2 went unverified against the DNA. TRBV12-1 is classified as a pseudogene. The CDR3 extends over 14 amino acids. CDR3 region: CASSPGTSGREESF. In nucleotides, the CDR3 is TGTGCCAGCAGCCCCGGGACTAGCGGGAGGGAGGAGTCCTTC.

The chain couples TRBV6-5 to TRBJ2-7, with a possible D match to TRBD1 (5 bases). Germline loops: CDR1 MNHEY, CDR2 SVGAGI. The CDR3 length is 15 residues. Trimming removed 6 bases at V and 6 bases at J, with 21 bases between. The CDR3 region is CASSELGQGILEQYF. CDR3 DNA sequence: TGTGCCAGCAGCGAACTTGGGCAGGGAATCCTCGAGCAGTACTTC.